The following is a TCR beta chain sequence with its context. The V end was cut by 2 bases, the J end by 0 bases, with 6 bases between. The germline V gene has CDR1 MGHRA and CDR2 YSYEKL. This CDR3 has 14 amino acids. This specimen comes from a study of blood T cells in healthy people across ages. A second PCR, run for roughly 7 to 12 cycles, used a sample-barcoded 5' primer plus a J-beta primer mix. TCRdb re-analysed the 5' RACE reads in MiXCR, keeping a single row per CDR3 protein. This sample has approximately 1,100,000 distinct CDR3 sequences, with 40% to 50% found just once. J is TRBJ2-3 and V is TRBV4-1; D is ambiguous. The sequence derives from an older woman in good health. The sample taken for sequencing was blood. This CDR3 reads CASSQSLSTDTQYF. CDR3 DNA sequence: TGCGCCAGCAGCCAAAGTCTTAGCACAGATACGCAGTATTTT.